This T cell receptor beta chain is drawn from a study of cytotoxic CD8 clonotypes in ibrutinib-treated CLL. The overall study: Complete response was seen in 2 patients and partial in some 24; some 12 progressed and roughly 15 stayed remitted after a median around 68 months. Timing of response sample collection was a median around 13 months after treatment start, with a range of 6 to 36.

Sequencing used immunoSEQ multiplex PCR; TCRdb keeps in-frame clones, though not all of them. Among 15,000 to 20,000 clones listed, about 86% were seen once. This specimen was PBMCs, taken before ibrutinib treatment. The TCR originated in a human donor with chronic lymphocytic leukemia.

The CDR3 spells CASRDGGVKETQYF. In nucleotides, the CDR3 is TGTGCCAGCAGGGACGGGGGAGTTAAAGAGACCCAGTACTTC. The rearrangement joins TRBV7-9 to TRBJ2-5, with a possible D match to TRBD2 (6 bases). Germline V gene sequence: CDR1 SEHNR, CDR2 FQNEAQ (reference sequence). This CDR3 comprises 14 residues. V was clipped by 6 bases and J by 3 bases, with 14 bases between them.